Following are 10 T cell receptor beta chains from one sample sequenced in a study of cytomegalovirus exposure and HLA in healthy donors. The primer mix had 60 Vbeta and 13 Jbeta primers. Measured with immunoSEQ multiplex PCR; TCRdb has only the in-frame clones, and not every one. Of over 150,000 clones listed, roughly 79% were seen once; the top ten hold 2.9%. The sequenced material came from PBMCs. Receptor source: a male donor in good health and CMV-seronegative.

The chain carries TRBV19 and TRBJ2-6, with TRBD1 as a possible D gene (6 bases). Trimming shortened V by 5 bases and J by 1 base, and 18 bases separated the two germline ends. The length of the CDR3 is 18 residues. Germline V lookup: CDR1 LNHDA, CDR2 SQIVND (reference sequence). Written as DNA, the CDR3 is TGTGCCAGTAGTGCGGCCATATTTGGACAGTCTGGGGCCAACGTCCTGACTTTC. Amino acids: CASSAAIFGQSGANVLTF.

The chain combines TRBV11-2 with TRBJ2-4, with 10 bases matching TRBD1. The V gene's germline CDR1 is SGHAT and CDR2 FQNNGV. The CDR3 loop spans 14 amino acids. V lost 7 bases to trimming and J lost 8 bases; unmatched junction nucleotides: 8. CDR3 sequence: CASTSTGGADIQYF. For the CDR3, the DNA is TGTGCCAGCACCTCGACAGGGGGCGCGGACATTCAGTACTTC.

The chain couples TRBV7-9 to TRBJ1-5; TRBD1 is a possible D gene (5 bases). CDR1 is SEHNR, CDR2 FQNEAQ, per germline (reference sequence). The CDR3 extends over 14 amino acids. The germline V and J ends were trimmed by 5 bases and 5 bases, with 13 bases remaining between them. CDR3 DNA: TGTGCCAGCAGCGATCTAACAGGTGATCAGCCCCAGCATTTT. This sequence encodes CASSDLTGDQPQHF.

The CDR3 DNA reads as TGTGCCAGCAGTAAGACACTCCAGACAGATACGCAGTATTTT. Translation gives CASSKTLQTDTQYF. The rearrangement uses TRBV28 and TRBJ2-3; D remains unclear. CDR1 MDHEN and CDR2 SYDVKM come from the germline V gene. The V and J ends lost 5 bases and 3 bases respectively, with 12 bases between them. The CDR3 is 14 residues long.

A remark on this clone: In the same sample, other DNA sequences code for this CDR3. This rearrangement joins TRBV28 to TRBJ1-3; D is uncertain. V lost 5 bases and J lost 3, with 2 bases in between. Germline CDR1 is MDHEN and CDR2 is SYDVKM. This CDR3 is built from 11 residues. The CDR3 is CASSLGNTIYF. The CDR3 DNA is TGTGCCAGCAGTCTTGGAAACACCATATATTTT.

The chain employs TRBV11-2 and TRBJ1-5, with TRBD1 identical over 9 bases. Germline CDR1 SGHAT, CDR2 FQNNGV. After removal of 4 bases from V and 7 bases from J, the junction contained 5 bases not matched to a gene. There are 14 residues in the CDR3. The CDR3 spells CASSSTGGRQPQHF. For the CDR3, the DNA is TGTGCCAGCAGCTCCACAGGGGGCAGACAGCCCCAGCATTTT.

This chain joins TRBV7-2 and TRBJ1-2; D is possibly TRBD1 (5 bases). Germline CDR1 SGHTA, CDR2 FQGNSA. The CDR3 runs to 17 residues. The ends were cut back, 2 bases at V and 5 bases at J, with 21 bases in the middle. CDR3 sequence: CASSLYGDSAAEYGYTF. The CDR3, as DNA: TGTGCCAGCAGCTTATATGGGGACTCCGCAGCGGAGTATGGCTACACCTTC.

The V call is TRBV6-5, the J call TRBJ2-5, with 9 bases that match TRBD1. Gene TRBJ2-7 matches the end of the DNA better, so the J call may be wrong. The CDR3 has 16 amino acids. The germline gives CDR1 MNHEY, CDR2 SVGAGI. The CDR3 loop reads CASSYRPGTGIYEQYF. The CDR3 coding sequence is TGTGCCAGCAGTTACCGCCCAGGGACAGGGATCTACGAGCAGTACTTC.

V gene TRBV7-3 combines with J gene TRBJ2-3; the match to TRBD2 covers 9 bases. The CDR3 has 15 amino acids. Germline CDR1 and CDR2: SGHTA and FQGTGA. Unmatched junction bases numbered 1, after V lost 1 base and J lost 2 bases. CDR3 sequence reads: CASSLSGGATDTQYF. The CDR3 nucleotides are TGTGCCAGCAGCTTAAGCGGGGGGGCCACAGATACGCAGTATTTT.

This chain uses TRBV5-1 with TRBJ2-1; weak D call: TRBD1 (5 bases). The CDR3 totals 17 residues. V lost 3 bases and J 2 bases, leaving 18 bases between the germline ends. The germline CDR1 and CDR2 sequences are SGHRS and YFSETQ. CDR3 DNA: TGCGCCAGCAGCTCAACCCAGGGTATGGGTCCCTACAATGAGCAGTTCTTC. Translated, it gives CASSSTQGMGPYNEQFF.